This T cell receptor beta chain was profiled in a study of blood T cell repertoires in COVID-19. Study information: Specimens from acute and convalescent COVID-19 originated in the United States, Italy and Spain. PBMCs, B-cell-depleted T cells, or T cells were the source of the cDNA or gDNA that made up the material.

Source study methods: Reference gene primer amplification in the assay estimated nucleated cell counts. TCRdb's copy holds only in-frame clones and misses some; the assay was immunoSEQ multiplex PCR. V and J calls plus clone size are reproduced from that table; the DNA served to infer D and trimming. Among about 15,000 clones listed, roughly 80% were seen once. The CDR3 is 12 residues long. The germline V and J ends were trimmed by 2 bases and 8 bases, with 8 bases remaining between them. CDR1 LGHDT and CDR2 YNNKEL come from the germline V gene (reference sequence). The specimen was peripheral blood. This sequence originates from a human donor in a cohort sampled during active COVID-19. The V and J genes are TRBV3-1 (or the pseudogene TRBV3-2) and TRBJ2-3; D is unresolved. In nucleotides, the CDR3 is TGTGCCAGCAGCCAAACGTCGGGTACGCAGTATTTT. It codes for CASSQTSGTQYF.